This T cell receptor beta chain appears in the sequencing data of a study of blood T cell repertoires in COVID-19. Across the study: Some COVID-19 samples were acute and others convalescent; all came from the United States, Italy and Spain. Sample material is recorded as cDNA or gDNA derived from T cells, B-cell-depleted T cells, or PBMCs.

Per the authors' pipeline: Nucleated cell counts were estimated from reference gene primer amplification. Measured with immunoSEQ multiplex PCR; TCRdb has only the in-frame clones, and not every one. D and trimming come from the DNA, and the V and J calls and clone size come from that table. There are about 110,000 clones in the sample; 89% occur only once, and 4.5% to 5% lies in the top ten. This CDR3 spans 17 amino acids. Looked up from germline, CDR1 is MDHEN and CDR2 is SYDVKM. Trimming removed 2 bases at V and 0 bases at J, with 15 bases between. The V call is TRBV28, the J call TRBJ2-3; the D gene is possibly TRBD1 (5 bases). This TCR came from a man aged 35 to 55 with active or convalescent COVID-19. The sample consisted of peripheral blood. The CDR3 nucleotides read TGTGCCAGCAGTTTAGGCGTGTGGGGCGGAAGCACAGATACGCAGTATTTT. Translating gives CASSLGVWGGSTDTQYF.